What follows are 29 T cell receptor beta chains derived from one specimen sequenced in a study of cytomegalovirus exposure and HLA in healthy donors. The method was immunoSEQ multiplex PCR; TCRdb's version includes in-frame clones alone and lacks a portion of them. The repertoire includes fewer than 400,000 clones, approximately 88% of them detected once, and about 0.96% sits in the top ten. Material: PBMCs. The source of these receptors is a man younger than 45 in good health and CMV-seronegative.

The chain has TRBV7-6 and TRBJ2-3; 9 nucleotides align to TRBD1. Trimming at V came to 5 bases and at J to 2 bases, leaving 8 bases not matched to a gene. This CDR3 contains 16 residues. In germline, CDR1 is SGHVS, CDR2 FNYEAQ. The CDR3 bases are TGTGCCAGCAGCCTCCGGACAGGGGCGCCCACAGATACGCAGTATTTT. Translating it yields CASSLRTGAPTDTQYF. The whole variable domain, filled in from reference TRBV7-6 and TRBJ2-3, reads GAGVSQSPRYKVTKRGQDVALRCDPISGHVSLYWYRQALGQGPEFLTYFNYEAQQDKSGLPNDRFSAERPEGSISTLTIQRTEQRDSAMYRCASSLRTGAPTDTQYFGPGTRLTVL.

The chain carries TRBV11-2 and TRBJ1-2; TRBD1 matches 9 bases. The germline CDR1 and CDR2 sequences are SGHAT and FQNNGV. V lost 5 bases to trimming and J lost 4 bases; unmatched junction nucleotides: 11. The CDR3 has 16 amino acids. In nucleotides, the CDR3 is TGTGCCAGCAGCCGTGCCGGACAGGGGAACACCTATGGCTACACCTTC. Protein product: CASSRAGQGNTYGYTF.

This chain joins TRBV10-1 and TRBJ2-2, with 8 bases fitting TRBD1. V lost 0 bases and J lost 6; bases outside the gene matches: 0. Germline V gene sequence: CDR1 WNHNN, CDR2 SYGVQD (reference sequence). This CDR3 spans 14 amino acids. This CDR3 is CASSESTGAGELFF. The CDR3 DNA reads TGCGCCAGCAGTGAGTCGACAGGGGCCGGGGAGCTGTTTTTT.

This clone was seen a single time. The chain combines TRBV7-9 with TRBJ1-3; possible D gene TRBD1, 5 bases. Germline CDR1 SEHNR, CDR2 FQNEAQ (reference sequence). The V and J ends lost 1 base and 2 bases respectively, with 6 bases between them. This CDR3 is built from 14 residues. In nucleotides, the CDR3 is TGTGCCAGCAGCTTAGTGGGGCCTGGAAACACCATATATTTT. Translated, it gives CASSLVGPGNTIYF. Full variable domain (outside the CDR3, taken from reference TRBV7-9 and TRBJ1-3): DTGVSQNPRHKITKRGQNVTFRCDPISEHNRLYWYRQTLGQGPEFLTYFQNEAQLEKSRLLSDRFSAERPKGSFSTLEIQRTEQGDSAMYLCASSLVGPGNTIYFGEGSWLTVV.

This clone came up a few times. The CDR3 DNA reads TGTGCCAGCAGCCGGGGACTGGGTCATGCCTACACCTTC. Its translation: CASSRGLGHAYTF. J is TRBJ1-2 and V is TRBV7-6, with D perhaps TRBD1 (5 bases). The CDR3 is 13 residues long. Germline V gene data show CDR1 as SGHVS and CDR2 as FNYEAQ. V dropped 5 bases and J dropped 10 bases, with 17 bases sitting between them.

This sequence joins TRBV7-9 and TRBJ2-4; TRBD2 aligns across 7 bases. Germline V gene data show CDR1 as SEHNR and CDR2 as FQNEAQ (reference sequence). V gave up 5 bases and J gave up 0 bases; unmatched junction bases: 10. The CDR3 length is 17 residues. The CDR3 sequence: CASSQGGAGLAKNIQYF. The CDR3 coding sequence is TGTGCCAGCAGCCAGGGAGGGGCTGGGCTAGCCAAAAACATTCAGTACTTC.

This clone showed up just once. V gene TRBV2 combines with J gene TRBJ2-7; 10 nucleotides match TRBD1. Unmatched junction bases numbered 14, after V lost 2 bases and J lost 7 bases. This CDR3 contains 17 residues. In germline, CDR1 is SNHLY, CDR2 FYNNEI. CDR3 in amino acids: CASSERRTGGPNVEQYF. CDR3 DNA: TGTGCCAGCAGTGAAAGAAGGACAGGGGGGCCGAATGTGGAGCAGTACTTC.

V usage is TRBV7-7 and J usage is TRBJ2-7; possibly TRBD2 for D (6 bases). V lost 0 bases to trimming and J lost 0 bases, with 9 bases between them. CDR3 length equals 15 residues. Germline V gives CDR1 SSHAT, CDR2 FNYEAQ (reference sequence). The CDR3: CASSLAAGSSYEQYF. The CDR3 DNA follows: TGTGCCAGCAGCTTAGCGGCCGGGAGCTCCTACGAGCAGTACTTC.

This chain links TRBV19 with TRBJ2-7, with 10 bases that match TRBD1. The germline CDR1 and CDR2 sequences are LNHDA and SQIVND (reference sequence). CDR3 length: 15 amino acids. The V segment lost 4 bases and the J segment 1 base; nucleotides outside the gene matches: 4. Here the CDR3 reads CASSKEGQGSYEQYF. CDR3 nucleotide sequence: TGTGCCAGTAGTAAGGAGGGACAGGGGTCCTACGAGCAGTACTTC.

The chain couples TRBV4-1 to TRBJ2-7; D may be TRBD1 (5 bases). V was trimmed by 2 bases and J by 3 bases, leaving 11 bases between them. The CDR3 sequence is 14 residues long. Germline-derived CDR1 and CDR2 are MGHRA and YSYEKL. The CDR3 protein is CASSQQGEGYEQYF. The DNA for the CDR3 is TGCGCCAGCAGCCAACAGGGTGAAGGCTACGAGCAGTACTTC.

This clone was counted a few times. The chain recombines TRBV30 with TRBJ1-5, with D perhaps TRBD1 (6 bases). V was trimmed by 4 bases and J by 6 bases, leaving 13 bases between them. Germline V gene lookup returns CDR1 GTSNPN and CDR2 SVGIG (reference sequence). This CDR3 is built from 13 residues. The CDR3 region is CAWNTGQGQPQHF. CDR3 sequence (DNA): TGTGCCTGGAATACAGGGCAAGGTCAGCCCCAGCATTTT. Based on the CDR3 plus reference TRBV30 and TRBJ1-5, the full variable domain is SQTIHQWPATLVQPVGSPLSLECTVEGTSNPNLYWYRQAAGRGLQLLFYSVGIGQISSEVPQNLSASRPQDRQFILSSKKLLLSDSGFYLCAWNTGQGQPQHFGDGTRLSIL.

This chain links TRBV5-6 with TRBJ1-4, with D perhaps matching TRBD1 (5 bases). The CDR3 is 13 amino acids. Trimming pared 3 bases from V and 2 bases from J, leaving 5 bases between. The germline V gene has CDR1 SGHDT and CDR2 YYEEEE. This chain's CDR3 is CASSWGTNEKLFF. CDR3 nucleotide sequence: TGTGCCAGCAGCTGGGGCACTAATGAAAAACTGTTTTTT.

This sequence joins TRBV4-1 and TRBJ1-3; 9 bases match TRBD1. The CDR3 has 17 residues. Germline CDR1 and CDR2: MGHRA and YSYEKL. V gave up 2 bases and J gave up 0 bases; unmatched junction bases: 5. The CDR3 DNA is TGCGCCAGCAGCCAAACGACAGGGGGAGACTCTGGAAACACCATATATTTT. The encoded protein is CASSQTTGGDSGNTIYF.

CDR3: CASSRGTGGMNTEAFF. CDR3 in DNA: TGCGCCAGCAGCCGGGGGACAGGGGGTATGAACACTGAAGCTTTCTTT. This chain connects TRBV4-1 to TRBJ1-1, with 11 nucleotides matching TRBD1. This CDR3 region has 16 residues. CDR1 and CDR2 (germline): MGHRA, YSYEKL. V was pared by 4 bases and J by 0 bases, with 4 bases of the junction left unmatched.

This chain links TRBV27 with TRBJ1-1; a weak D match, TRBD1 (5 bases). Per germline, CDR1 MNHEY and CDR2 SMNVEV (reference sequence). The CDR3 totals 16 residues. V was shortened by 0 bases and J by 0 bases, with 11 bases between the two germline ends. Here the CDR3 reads CASSLSGGTMNTEAFF. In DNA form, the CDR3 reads TGTGCCAGCAGTTTATCGGGGGGGACCATGAACACTGAAGCTTTCTTT.

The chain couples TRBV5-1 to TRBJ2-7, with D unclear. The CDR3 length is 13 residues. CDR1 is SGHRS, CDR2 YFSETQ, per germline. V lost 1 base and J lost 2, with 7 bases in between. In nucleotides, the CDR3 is TGCGCCAGCAGCTTGTGGCAGACCTACGAGCAGTACTTC. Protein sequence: CASSLWQTYEQYF.

The CDR3 DNA reads TGTGCCAGCACGAAAAGTGGGCCTTCCTACGAGCAGTACTTC. Its translation is CASTKSGPSYEQYF. V is TRBV6-1 and J is TRBJ2-7; D remains ambiguous. CDR3 length equals 14 residues. V was trimmed by 7 bases and J by 1 base, leaving 14 bases between them. Germline CDR1 and CDR2: MNHNS and SASEGT.

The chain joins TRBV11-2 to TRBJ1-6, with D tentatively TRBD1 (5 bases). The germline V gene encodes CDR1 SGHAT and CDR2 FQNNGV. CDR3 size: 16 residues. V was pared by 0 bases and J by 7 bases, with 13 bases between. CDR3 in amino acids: CASSLDVDIPNSPLHF. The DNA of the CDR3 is TGTGCCAGCAGCTTAGACGTGGACATCCCCAATTCACCCCTCCACTTT.

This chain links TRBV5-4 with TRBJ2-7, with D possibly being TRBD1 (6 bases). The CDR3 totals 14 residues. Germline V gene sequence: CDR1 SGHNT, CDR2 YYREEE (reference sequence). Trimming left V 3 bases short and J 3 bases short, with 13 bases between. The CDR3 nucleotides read TGTGCCAGCAGCTATCCGGACAGAAGCTACGAGCAGTACTTC. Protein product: CASSYPDRSYEQYF.

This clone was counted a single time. The CDR3 DNA reads TGTGCCAGCAGCTTAACGCCCCCTGGGACAGGGAACAGTGGCTACACCTTC. Encoded protein: CASSLTPPGTGNSGYTF. The V call is TRBV11-2, the J call TRBJ1-2; 9 bases match TRBD1. CDR1 is SGHAT, CDR2 FQNNGV, per germline. The CDR3 length is 17 residues. The V segment lost 2 bases and the J segment 7 bases; nucleotides outside the gene matches: 14.

CDR3: CASSQNRERNYGYTF. In DNA form, the CDR3 reads TGCGCCAGCAGCCAAAACAGGGAGAGGAACTATGGCTACACCTTC. The chain uses TRBV4-3 and TRBJ1-2, with D maybe TRBD1 (6 bases). Germline CDR1 LGHNA, CDR2 YSLEER. The CDR3 runs 15 residues. Between the trimmed V and J ends, which lost 2 bases and 2 bases, there was a span of 12 bases.

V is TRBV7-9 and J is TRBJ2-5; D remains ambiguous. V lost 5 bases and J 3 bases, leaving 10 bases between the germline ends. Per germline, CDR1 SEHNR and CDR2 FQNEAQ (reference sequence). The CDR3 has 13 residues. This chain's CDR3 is CASSPPVEETQYF. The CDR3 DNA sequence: TGTGCCAGCAGCCCCCCGGTGGAAGAGACCCAGTACTTC.

CDR3 region: CASSQEGGGTISNQPQHF. The CDR3 DNA is TGCGCCAGCAGCCAAGAAGGGGGGGGCACTATTAGCAATCAGCCCCAGCATTTT. The rearrangement uses TRBV4-1 and TRBJ1-5; a possible D gene is TRBD1 (6 bases). Per the germline V gene, CDR1 is MGHRA and CDR2 is YSYEKL. Between the trimmed V and J ends, which lost 0 bases and 0 bases, there was a span of 15 bases. The CDR3 length is 18 residues.

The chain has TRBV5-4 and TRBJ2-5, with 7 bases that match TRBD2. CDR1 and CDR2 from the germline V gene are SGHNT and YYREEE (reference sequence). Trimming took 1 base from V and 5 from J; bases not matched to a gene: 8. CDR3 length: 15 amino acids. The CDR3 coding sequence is TGTGCCAGCAGCTTGTGGGTGAGCGGGGAGGAGACCCAGTACTTC. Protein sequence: CASSLWVSGEETQYF.

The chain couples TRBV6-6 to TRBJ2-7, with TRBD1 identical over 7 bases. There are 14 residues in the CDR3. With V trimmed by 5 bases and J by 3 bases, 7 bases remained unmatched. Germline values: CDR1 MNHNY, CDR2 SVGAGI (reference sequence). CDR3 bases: TGTGCCAGCAGTCCGGACAGGACGATCTACGAGCAGTACTTC. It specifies CASSPDRTIYEQYF.

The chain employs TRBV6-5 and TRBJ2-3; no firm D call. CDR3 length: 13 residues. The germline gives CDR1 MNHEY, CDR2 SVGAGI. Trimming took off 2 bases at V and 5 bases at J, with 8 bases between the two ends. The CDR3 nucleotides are TGTGCCAGCAGTTACCTTTCCAGAGATACGCAGTATTTT. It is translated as CASSYLSRDTQYF.

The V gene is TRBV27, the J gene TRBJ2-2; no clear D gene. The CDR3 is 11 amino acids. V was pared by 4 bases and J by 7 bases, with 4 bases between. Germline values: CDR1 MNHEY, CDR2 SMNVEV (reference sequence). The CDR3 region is CASSYGGELFF. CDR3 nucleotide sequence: TGTGCCAGCAGTTACGGCGGGGAGCTGTTTTTT.

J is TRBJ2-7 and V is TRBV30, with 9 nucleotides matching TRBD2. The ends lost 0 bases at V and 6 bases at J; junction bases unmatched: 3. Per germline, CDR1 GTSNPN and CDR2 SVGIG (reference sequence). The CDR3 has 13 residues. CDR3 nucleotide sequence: TGTGCCTGGAGTGTTGGGACTAGCAGCGAGCAGTACTTC. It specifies CAWSVGTSSEQYF.

CDR3 region: CASTAGDSNSPLHF. The CDR3 DNA reads TGTGCCAGCACCGCAGGGGACAGTAATTCACCCCTCCACTTT. The rearrangement uses TRBV13 and TRBJ1-6, with TRBD1 matching over 7 bases. The J segment lost 6 bases and the V segment lost 7 bases, leaving 6 bases of the junction unmatched. Germline CDR1 PRHDT, CDR2 FYEKMQ (reference sequence). The CDR3 is made up of 14 amino acids.